This T cell receptor beta chain originates from a study of OX40 agonist ivuxolimab in advanced cancers. As for the study in general: Patients in the trial were receiving intravenous ivuxolimab every 2 weeks, at doses of 0.01 to 10 mg/kg. The group had a mean age of 60 years, ranged from roughly 20 to 79, and was around 82% male.

Germline CDR1 reads SGHRS; CDR2 reads YFSETQ. Trimming removed 4 bases from V and 0 bases from J, with 13 bases in between. The CDR3 contains 16 residues. Baseline was the first blood sampling point, followed by cycle 4 day 1 and cycle 7 day 1. Using immunoSEQ multiplex PCR, the repertoire was profiled, and TCRdb retains in-frame clones only, with some absent. The profile shows roughly 79,000 clones, 80% to 95% of them singletons. This sequence joins TRBV5-1 and TRBJ2-2; D is ambiguous. This specimen was CD4+ or CD8+ T cells sorted from blood, taken in a trial of the OX40 agonist ivuxolimab. This receptor was taken from an adult with an advanced solid tumor such as melanoma, head and neck, liver or kidney cancer. The CDR3: CASSPRVGANTGELFF. CDR3 nucleotides: TGCGCCAGCAGCCCACGGGTCGGCGCGAACACCGGGGAGCTGTTTTTT.